Shown below are 32 T cell receptor beta chains from a single sample sequenced in a study of PD-1 blockade in classical Hodgkin lymphoma. Measured with immunoSEQ multiplex PCR; TCRdb has only the in-frame clones, and not every one. The sample has 20,000 to 30,000 clones, roughly two thirds seen once. After autologous stem cell transplantation all patients relapsed, and prior brentuximab vedotin exposure differed between cohorts. Sequenced here: peripheral blood mononuclear cells (PBMCs), sampled at baseline. These receptors all come from a human donor with classical Hodgkin lymphoma.

This chain uses TRBV30 with TRBJ2-7; no reliable D call. Germline V CDR1 and CDR2: GTSNPN, SVGIG (reference sequence). V was cut by 4 bases and J by 4 bases, with 17 bases left in between. There are 14 residues in the CDR3. CDR3 protein: CAWKGIRNSYEQYF. The CDR3 nucleotides are TGTGCCTGGAAAGGTATCAGAAACAGTTACGAGCAGTACTTC.

This clone was counted a few times. The J gene is TRBJ2-2, the V gene TRBV11-2; D is perhaps TRBD2 (5 bases). V dropped 3 bases and J dropped 6 bases, with 5 bases sitting between them. The CDR3 is 12 amino acids. Per germline, CDR1 SGHAT and CDR2 FQNNGV. CDR3 residues: CASSLDSGELFF. CDR3 in DNA: TGTGCCAGCAGCTTGGACTCCGGGGAGCTGTTTTTT.

The CDR3, as DNA: TGTGCCAGCAGTTTTAATCGGGGGCAAGAGCAGTACTTC. Its translation: CASSFNRGQEQYF. The chain combines TRBV27 with TRBJ2-7; tentatively, D is TRBD1 or TRBD2 (6 bases each). CDR3 size: 13 residues. V lost 3 bases, J lost 7 bases, and 13 bases lay in between. CDR1 and CDR2 from the germline V gene are MNHEY and SMNVEV (reference sequence).

The chain links TRBV21-1 to TRBJ1-5. TRBV21-1 is termed a pseudogene. The CDR3 has 17 amino acids. In nucleotides, the CDR3 is TGTGCCAGCAGCAAAGAAGGTGACTTGGGGAGCAATCAGCCCCAGCATTTT. Translated, it gives CASSKEGDLGSNQPQHF.

This clone was seen a few times. V usage is TRBV27 and J usage is TRBJ2-2; TRBD1 agrees at 10 bases. Germline lookup yields CDR1 MNHEY and CDR2 SMNVEV (reference sequence). The CDR3 runs 15 residues. V lost 4 bases and J lost 4; bases outside the gene matches: 3. CDR3 loop: CASSSGTGATGELFF. In DNA form, the CDR3 reads TGTGCCAGCAGTTCCGGGACAGGGGCCACCGGGGAGCTGTTTTTT.

The chain employs TRBV6-1 and TRBJ1-1; D gene uncertain. CDR1 MNHNS and CDR2 SASEGT come from the germline V gene. The CDR3 has 11 residues. Trimming removed 8 bases at V and 5 bases at J, with 9 bases between. The CDR3 DNA reads as TGTGCCAGCGGGTGGGTAACTGAAGCTTTCTTT. Its protein is CASGWVTEAFF.

This sequence joins TRBV23-1 and TRBJ1-2; 8 nucleotides agree with TRBD1. TRBV23-1 is labeled an ORF, and its function is uncertain. This CDR3 comprises 16 residues. Unmatched junction bases numbered 7, after V lost 0 bases and J lost 4 bases. CDR3 in amino acids: CASSQSSPGGVYGYTF. CDR3 sequence (DNA): TGCGCCAGCAGTCAATCATCGCCAGGGGGCGTCTATGGCTACACCTTC.

V and J are TRBV4-1 and TRBJ2-3; no definite D call. The V gene's germline CDR1 is MGHRA and CDR2 YSYEKL. Trimming cost V 1 base and J 5 bases, with 7 bases left between them. The CDR3 is made up of 13 amino acids. The CDR3 reads CASSQVGVDTQYF. The DNA for the CDR3 is TGCGCCAGCAGCCAAGTAGGCGTAGATACGCAGTATTTT.

The table lists this clone with a few counts. V is TRBV5-6 and J is TRBJ2-2; D gene unclear. The V and J ends lost 7 bases and 3 bases respectively, with 13 bases between them. CDR3 length equals 14 residues. CDR1 and CDR2 from the germline V gene are SGHDT and YYEEEE. The CDR3 DNA sequence: TGTGCCAGCCATATAGGCTGGGACACCGGGGAGCTGTTTTTT. The encoded protein is CASHIGWDTGELFF.

The chain combines TRBV16 with TRBJ2-5, with TRBD2 matching over 11 bases. Unmatched junction bases numbered 17, after V lost 1 base and J lost 4 bases. The germline gives CDR1 KGHSY, CDR2 FQNENV. CDR3 length equals 20 residues. The CDR3, as DNA: TGTGCCAGCAGCCAATTCGCTCGGAGTATTAGCGGGGGGGCCGGAGAGACCCAGTACTTC. It translates to CASSQFARSISGGAGETQYF.

This clone was observed a few times. This sequence joins TRBV9 and TRBJ1-6; D unclear. Germline V gene lookup returns CDR1 SGDLS and CDR2 YYNGEE. Trimming removed 4 bases at V and 8 bases at J, with 13 bases between. This CDR3 comprises 14 residues. This CDR3 is CASSLGRNHSPLHF. Written as DNA, the CDR3 is TGTGCCAGCAGCTTAGGACGGAATCATTCACCCCTCCACTTT.

The chain has TRBV7-9 and TRBJ1-1, with D unclear. Trimming removed 10 bases at V and 4 bases at J, with 13 bases between. The CDR3 extends over 12 amino acids. The V gene's germline CDR1 is SEHNR and CDR2 FQNEAQ (reference sequence). The CDR3 DNA follows: TGTGCCACCTGGGGATTTGTCACTGAAGCTTTCTTT. Translated: CATWGFVTEAFF. Supplemented by reference TRBV7-9 and TRBJ1-1, the full variable domain reads DTGVSQNPRHKITKRGQNVTFRCDPISEHNRLYWYRQTLGQGPEFLTYFQNEAQLEKSRLLSDRFSAERPKGSFSTLEIQRTEQGDSAMYLCATWGFVTEAFFGQGTRLTVV.

This clone was observed a few times. V gene TRBV7-9 combines with J gene TRBJ1-3, with a tentative D call TRBD1 (6 bases). V was cut by 1 base and J by 2 bases, with 9 bases left in between. This CDR3 region has 15 residues. Germline V gene sequence: CDR1 SEHNR, CDR2 FQNEAQ (reference sequence). CDR3 region: CASSLGAGAGNTIYF. In nucleotides, the CDR3 is TGTGCCAGCAGCTTAGGGGCAGGGGCTGGAAACACCATATATTTT.

The rearrangement joins TRBV6-5 to TRBJ1-1; 7 positions match TRBD1. The CDR3 length is 14 residues. The junction had 9 bases not matched to a gene; V was cut back by 6 bases and J by 5 bases. Germline CDR1 MNHEY, CDR2 SVGAGI. The CDR3 DNA sequence: TGTGCCAGCAGGCAGGGGGACGCCTGGACTGAAGCTTTCTTT. As protein: CASRQGDAWTEAFF.

The chain couples TRBV19 to TRBJ1-1; D uncertain. The V and J ends lost 1 base and 0 bases respectively, with 3 bases between them. This CDR3 region has 13 residues. CDR1 and CDR2 from the germline V gene are LNHDA and SQIVND (reference sequence). Here the CDR3 DNA reads TGTGCCAGTAGTATAGGTATGAACACTGAAGCTTTCTTT. It yields the protein CASSIGMNTEAFF.

The rearrangement uses TRBV4-1 and TRBJ2-2; a weak D match, TRBD1 (5 bases). The ends were cut back, 1 base at V and 1 base at J, with 10 bases in the middle. The germline V gene has CDR1 MGHRA and CDR2 YSYEKL. This CDR3 is 16 amino acids long. CDR3 amino acids: CASSQGTSENTGELFF. CDR3 nucleotides: TGCGCCAGCAGCCAAGGGACATCGGAGAACACCGGGGAGCTGTTTTTT.

The V call is TRBV4-2, the J call TRBJ2-5, with 10 bases identical to TRBD2. The V segment lost 2 bases and the J segment 3 bases; nucleotides outside the gene matches: 3. The CDR3 covers 15 residues. The germline V gene encodes CDR1 LGHNA and CDR2 YNFKEQ. The CDR3 reads CASSQMLAGEETQYF. In DNA form, the CDR3 reads TGTGCCAGCAGCCAAATGCTAGCGGGGGAAGAGACCCAGTACTTC.

This sequence joins TRBV20-1 and TRBJ2-5, with D possibly being TRBD2 (6 bases). The CDR3 loop spans 11 amino acids. V gave up 7 bases and J gave up 5 bases, with 11 bases separating them. CDR1 is DFQATT, CDR2 SNEGSKA, per germline (reference sequence). For the CDR3, the DNA is TGCAGTGTTGGAGGGTCGGAGACCCAGTACTTC. Protein product: CSVGGSETQYF.

The CDR3 nucleotides are TGCGCCAGCAGACAGGGTTCAGATACGCAGTATTTT. This translates into CASRQGSDTQYF. The chain links TRBV5-1 to TRBJ2-3; a possible D gene is TRBD1 (6 bases). V gave up 5 bases and J gave up 4 bases, with 8 bases separating them. Germline CDR1 and CDR2: SGHRS and YFSETQ. This CDR3 region has 12 residues.

The chain combines TRBV10-3 with TRBJ2-7; 10 bases map to TRBD1. V gave up 6 bases and J gave up 6 bases; unmatched junction bases: 5. This CDR3 has 13 residues. Germline V gives CDR1 ENHRY, CDR2 SYGVKD. CDR3 nucleotide sequence: TGTGCCATCAGGGTGGGACAGGGGTCCGAGCAGTACTTC. Amino acid sequence: CAIRVGQGSEQYF.

The chain is built from TRBV6-6 and TRBJ2-2; unclear D gene. The V gene's germline CDR1 is MNHNY and CDR2 SVGAGI (reference sequence). CDR3 size: 13 residues. V lost 7 bases and J 3 bases, leaving 9 bases between the germline ends. The DNA of the CDR3 is TGTGCCAGCACCCTCAGCGACACCGGGGAGCTGTTTTTT. Translated, it gives CASTLSDTGELFF.

This chain joins TRBV7-9 and TRBJ2-7, with 7 bases lining up with TRBD1. Germline CDR1 and CDR2: SEHNR and FQNEAQ (reference sequence). The CDR3 length is 14 residues. The trim removed 3 bases at V and 5 bases at J, leaving 7 bases unmatched. CDR3: CASSLGYRGNEQYF. The CDR3 DNA reads TGTGCCAGCAGCTTGGGTTACAGGGGAAACGAGCAGTACTTC.

The chain is built from TRBV7-9 and TRBJ1-4; D may be TRBD1 (5 bases). Trimming shortened V by 2 bases and J by 5 bases, and 15 bases separated the two germline ends. The CDR3 covers 16 residues. Germline values: CDR1 SEHNR, CDR2 FQNEAQ (reference sequence). CDR3 loop: CASSLFIGTTNEKLFF. CDR3 nucleotides: TGTGCCAGCAGCTTATTTATCGGGACCACAAATGAAAAACTGTTTTTT.

The J gene is TRBJ1-1, the V gene TRBV9; D not resolved. Germline lookup yields CDR1 SGDLS and CDR2 YYNGEE. The CDR3 is 17 amino acids. Trimming cost V 0 bases and J 4 bases, with 19 bases left between them. DNA of the CDR3: TGTGCCAGCAGCGTAGGGTTGACCTATGGGAAGGGCACTGAAGCTTTCTTT. It translates to CASSVGLTYGKGTEAFF.

The V call is TRBV19, the J call TRBJ2-3, with D perhaps TRBD1 (6 bases). The CDR3 length is 15 residues. Germline V lookup: CDR1 LNHDA, CDR2 SQIVND (reference sequence). Trimming pared 4 bases from V and 4 bases from J, leaving 15 bases between. The chain's CDR3 is CASSKMGAEADTQYF. The CDR3 region has the DNA TGTGCCAGTAGTAAAATGGGGGCTGAAGCAGATACGCAGTATTTT.

The genes are TRBV9 and TRBJ2-3, with D possibly being TRBD2 (5 bases). This CDR3 has 15 amino acids. The V end was cut by 4 bases, the J end by 2 bases, with 14 bases between. CDR1 and CDR2 from the germline V gene are SGDLS and YYNGEE. The CDR3 DNA is TGTGCCAGCAGCCGAGAGGCGGGTAACACAGATACGCAGTATTTT. Its translation is CASSREAGNTDTQYF.

This rearrangement joins TRBV9 to TRBJ2-2; a possible D gene is TRBD1 (6 bases). This CDR3 comprises 15 residues. Germline-derived CDR1 and CDR2 are SGDLS and YYNGEE. V lost 3 bases to trimming and J lost 2 bases, with 11 bases between them. The CDR3 coding sequence is TGTGCCAGCAGCGCGTGGACAGATAACACCGGGGAGCTGTTTTTT. It translates to CASSAWTDNTGELFF.

Notes on this clone: Germline and junction disagree at one end, which may indicate a read error. In the same sample, other DNA sequences code for this CDR3. This chain uses TRBV4-3 with TRBJ2-6; D is unresolved. From germline, CDR1 is LGHNA and CDR2 YSLEER. The CDR3 consists of 17 residues. As DNA, the CDR3 is TGCGCCAGCAGTCAAGCCGATCGTCAGGCTGGGGCCAACGTCCTGACTTTC. It specifies CASSQADRQAGANVLTF.

This clone appeared a few times. V gene TRBV19 combines with J gene TRBJ1-5; D gene ambiguous. Germline CDR1 and CDR2: LNHDA and SQIVND (reference sequence). This CDR3 is built from 14 residues. Trimming removed 0 bases at V and 5 bases at J, with 8 bases between. The CDR3 coding sequence is TGTGCCAGTAGTATAGATCTTGGGGATCAGCCCCAGCATTTT. Residues: CASSIDLGDQPQHF. Based on the CDR3 plus reference TRBV19 and TRBJ1-5, the full variable domain is DGGITQSPKYLFRKEGQNVTLSCEQNLNHDAMYWYRQDPGQGLRLIYYSQIVNDFQKGDIAEGYSVSREKKESFPLTVTSAQKNPTAFYLCASSIDLGDQPQHFGDGTRLSIL.

The V gene is TRBV10-3, the J gene TRBJ2-5; D gene unclear. Germline V gene lookup returns CDR1 ENHRY and CDR2 SYGVKD. With 0 bases removed from V and 2 bases from J, the gap between germline ends came to 10 bases. The CDR3 has 15 amino acids. CDR3 loop: CAISESGSAQETQYF. Written as DNA, the CDR3 is TGTGCCATCAGTGAGTCGGGGTCAGCACAAGAGACCCAGTACTTC.

This clone showed up just a few times. The gene calls are TRBV7-9 and TRBJ2-5, with D possibly being TRBD2 (5 bases). The V end lost 5 bases, the J end lost 7 bases, and 17 bases lay between the germline ends. CDR1 is SEHNR, CDR2 FQNEAQ, per germline (reference sequence). The CDR3 sequence is 14 residues long. The CDR3 here is CASSHRLALRTQYF. For the CDR3, the DNA is TGTGCCAGCAGCCATCGTCTAGCCTTACGGACCCAGTACTTC.

V usage is TRBV12-5 and J usage is TRBJ2-7; D is uncertain. Per germline, CDR1 LGHNT and CDR2 FRNRAP. The CDR3 is made up of 10 amino acids. Trimming shortened V by 7 bases and J by 7 bases, and 8 bases separated the two germline ends. The chain's CDR3 is CASALAEQYF. The CDR3 region has the DNA TGTGCTAGTGCCTTAGCAGAGCAGTACTTC.